These 25 T cell receptor beta chains were all obtained from the same sample, sequenced in a study of response to subunit inactivated influenza vaccine. MiXCR was run by TCRdb on the RT-PCR reads, yielding one entry per CDR3 protein. The repertoire has around 480,000 distinct CDR3 sequences, 15% to 20% of them found once; the top ten carry 3%. The sequencing used CD4+ T cells sorted from PBMCs, collected roughly 24 months after vaccination. Receptors originate from a man aged 50-75 years who received an inactivated influenza vaccine.

This clonotype was seen repeatedly, ten times or more. The rearrangement links TRBV7-2 to TRBJ2-5; no definite D call. CDR1 and CDR2 from the germline V gene are SGHTA and FQGNSA. The CDR3 totals 12 residues. The V and J ends lost 5 bases and 4 bases respectively, with 8 bases between them. The CDR3 DNA is TGTGCCAGCAGCAAAGCCTCAGAGACCCAGTACTTC. As protein: CASSKASETQYF.

This clonotype was counted between two and nine times. The V gene is TRBV4-3, the J gene TRBJ2-7, with TRBD2 matching over 7 bases. This CDR3 is 16 amino acids long. Germline values: CDR1 LGHNA, CDR2 YSLEER. The trim removed 0 bases at V and 3 bases at J, leaving 8 bases unmatched. The CDR3 DNA is TGCGCCAGCAGCCAAGATTTAAACGGGAGGTACTACGAGCAGTACTTC. This translates into CASSQDLNGRYYEQYF.

This clonotype appeared a few times. The chain combines TRBV10-3 with TRBJ2-5; D not resolved. The germline V gene encodes CDR1 ENHRY and CDR2 SYGVKD. There are 12 residues in the CDR3. With 3 bases removed from V and 4 bases from J, the gap between germline ends came to 6 bases. The DNA for the CDR3 is TGTGCCATCAGTGACGTCTTAGAGACCCAGTACTTC. Its translation is CAISDVLETQYF.

This rearrangement joins TRBV5-5 to TRBJ2-5, with D perhaps given as TRBD1 or TRBD2 (7 bases each). The germline gives CDR1 SGHKS, CDR2 YYEKEE (reference sequence). The CDR3 extends over 16 amino acids. V was cut by 0 bases and J by 5 bases, with 17 bases left in between. The CDR3, as DNA: TGTGCCAGCAGCTTGGATCCGGTCCAGGGGGGGGAGACCCAGTACTTC. As protein: CASSLDPVQGGETQYF.

This clonotype has just a few counts. This sequence joins TRBV5-1 and TRBJ2-7; D may match TRBD1 or TRBD2 (5 bases each). CDR3 length: 14 residues. CDR1 and CDR2 from the germline V gene are SGHRS and YFSETQ. V was trimmed by 6 bases and J by 0 bases, leaving 13 bases between them. The CDR3 sequence: CASMRGTASYEQYF. The CDR3 coding sequence is TGCGCCAGCATGAGGGGAACTGCCTCCTACGAGCAGTACTTC.

In its sample, this clonotype was seen a few times. V usage is TRBV5-1 and J usage is TRBJ2-5; the D is unclear. The V end lost 0 bases, the J end lost 1 base, and 7 bases lay between the germline ends. The CDR3 length is 14 residues. Germline CDR1 reads SGHRS; CDR2 reads YFSETQ. CDR3 coding DNA: TGCGCCAGCAGCTTGGCCCGGACCCAAGAGACCCAGTACTTC. It is translated as CASSLARTQETQYF.

The rearrangement uses TRBV24-1 and TRBJ2-1, with a weak D call TRBD1 (6 bases). The CDR3 is 15 amino acids. Germline V lookup: CDR1 KGHDR, CDR2 SFDVKD. With 0 bases removed from V and 5 bases from J, the gap between germline ends came to 10 bases. The CDR3 is CATSDLAAGDNEQFF. The CDR3 DNA reads as TGTGCCACCAGTGATTTGGCGGCAGGGGACAATGAGCAGTTCTTC.

The chain joins TRBV4-3 to TRBJ2-2, with TRBD2 matching over 10 bases. CDR1 is LGHNA and CDR2 is YSLEER in the germline V gene. The length of the CDR3 is 16 residues. The V segment lost 7 bases and the J segment 1 base; nucleotides outside the gene matches: 6. The CDR3 protein is CASKLAGPQNTGELFF. In nucleotides, the CDR3 is TGCGCCAGCAAACTAGCGGGGCCACAGAACACCGGGGAGCTGTTTTTT.

The chain couples TRBV10-2 to TRBJ2-5; TRBD1 aligns across 9 bases. The V and J ends lost 5 bases and 2 bases, in that order; junction bases with no gene match: 6. This CDR3 has 15 residues. CDR1 WSHSY and CDR2 SAAADI come from the germline V gene. The CDR3 here is CASSTSGTGQETQYF. The CDR3 nucleotides are TGCGCCAGCAGTACGTCCGGGACAGGGCAAGAGACCCAGTACTTC.

This clonotype has a count of ten or more. The CDR3 spells CASSYPGLTGELFF. CDR3 coding DNA: TGTGCCAGCAGTTATCCTGGCCTCACCGGGGAGCTGTTTTTT. This rearrangement joins TRBV12-3 or TRBV12-4 to TRBJ2-2; D gene uncertain. V gave up 4 bases and J gave up 4 bases, with 10 bases separating them. This CDR3 has 14 residues.

This clonotype was observed a few times. This chain connects TRBV6-1 to TRBJ1-5, with D uncertain. Germline V gene sequence: CDR1 MNHNS, CDR2 SASEGT. There are 16 residues in the CDR3. The V end lost 5 bases, the J end lost 1 base, and 15 bases lay between the germline ends. CDR3: CASSPLPPGSNQPQHF. CDR3 nucleotides: TGTGCCAGCAGTCCACTACCCCCAGGAAGCAATCAGCCCCAGCATTTT.

This clonotype was detected a few times. V usage is TRBV7-2 and J usage is TRBJ2-1; 8 nucleotides align to TRBD2. J was trimmed by 4 bases and V by 3 bases; bases with no gene match: 5. The CDR3 covers 15 residues. Germline-derived CDR1 and CDR2 are SGHTA and FQGNSA. As DNA, the CDR3 is TGTGCCAGCAGCTTGAGCGGGGGCTGGTACAATGAGCAGTTCTTC. It translates to CASSLSGGWYNEQFF.

This clonotype was recorded at least ten times. The J gene is TRBJ1-3, the V gene TRBV12-3 or TRBV12-4, with D unclear. This CDR3 is 11 amino acids long. V was pared by 6 bases and J by 4 bases, with 4 bases between. The CDR3 region is CASSRGNTIYF. For the CDR3, the DNA is TGTGCCAGCAGCCGGGGAAACACCATATATTTT.

This chain joins TRBV21-1 and TRBJ2-1. TRBV21-1 is assigned pseudogene status. CDR3 length equals 10 residues. The CDR3 is CASGPYGQFF. As DNA, the CDR3 is TGTGCCAGCGGCCCCTATGGGCAGTTCTTC.

This clonotype occurred a few times. The V gene is TRBV29-1, the J gene TRBJ1-1, with D possibly TRBD1 on 6 matching bases. The V end lost 4 bases, the J end lost 4 bases, and 13 bases lay between the germline ends. The CDR3 consists of 13 residues. Looked up from germline, CDR1 is SQVTM and CDR2 is ANQGSEA. CDR3 residues: CSVVVQGGTEAFF. In DNA, the CDR3 is TGCAGCGTTGTAGTACAGGGCGGCACTGAAGCTTTCTTT.

This clonotype has ten or more counts. J is TRBJ1-6 and V is TRBV3-1; D gene uncertain. Trimming left V 1 base short and J 0 bases short, with 13 bases between. The CDR3 totals 18 residues. Germline V lookup: CDR1 LGHDT, CDR2 YNNKEL (reference sequence). The CDR3 DNA sequence: TGTGCCAGCAGCCAAGTTTACGGATTGAGCTCCTATAATTCACCCCTCCACTTT. Its protein product is CASSQVYGLSSYNSPLHF.

This clonotype was detected a few times. V and J are TRBV19 and TRBJ2-7; D is unclear. From germline, CDR1 is LNHDA and CDR2 SQIVND (reference sequence). Trimming pared 3 bases from V and 3 bases from J, leaving 6 bases between. This CDR3 has 12 amino acids. CDR3 in DNA: TGTGCCAGTAGTATGACTGGCTACGAGCAGTACTTC. It yields the protein CASSMTGYEQYF.

This clonotype was seen a few times. J is TRBJ2-3 and V is TRBV11-2; 7 positions match TRBD1. V was pared by 3 bases and J by 11 bases, with 8 bases of the junction left unmatched. This CDR3 spans 13 amino acids. Looked up from germline, CDR1 is SGHAT and CDR2 is FQNNGV. CDR3 sequence reads: CASSFEGAHGQYF. The CDR3 DNA follows: TGTGCCAGCAGCTTCGAGGGGGCGCACGGGCAGTATTTT. The full variable domain, in which reference TRBV11-2 and TRBJ2-3 provide the parts outside the CDR3, is EAGVAQSPRYKIIEKRQSVAFWCNPISGHATLYWYQQILGQGPKLLIQFQNNGVVDDSQLPKDRFSAERLKGVDSTLKIQPAKLEDSAVYLCASSFEGAHGQYFGPGTRLTVL.

This sequence joins TRBV7-9 and TRBJ2-7; D ambiguous. CDR1 is SEHNR and CDR2 is FQNEAQ in the germline V gene (reference sequence). The CDR3 consists of 12 residues. The V end lost 5 bases, the J end lost 6 bases, and 11 bases lay between the germline ends. The CDR3 protein is CASSPNLGEQYF. The CDR3 DNA sequence: TGTGCCAGCAGCCCCAACCTGGGCGAGCAGTACTTC.

This clonotype turned up a few times. V is TRBV7-9 and J is TRBJ2-2, with D perhaps TRBD1 (5 bases). Between the trimmed V and J ends, which lost 3 bases and 4 bases, there was a span of 15 bases. Germline V gives CDR1 SEHNR, CDR2 FQNEAQ (reference sequence). This CDR3 has 16 amino acids. The CDR3 DNA sequence: TGTGCCAGCAGCTTTACGCAGGGCCTAGGCACCGGGGAGCTGTTTTTT. It encodes CASSFTQGLGTGELFF.

This clonotype was seen a few times. This chain connects TRBV11-2 to TRBJ2-7, with D possibly matching TRBD2 (6 bases). CDR3 length: 15 amino acids. Trimming removed 5 bases from V and 2 bases from J, with 16 bases in between. Germline loops: CDR1 SGHAT, CDR2 FQNNGV. CDR3 bases: TGTGCCAGCAGCCGCATCGGCGGGACCACCTACGAGCAGTACTTC. Protein product: CASSRIGGTTYEQYF.

This clonotype was counted ten times or more. The J gene is TRBJ2-5, the V gene TRBV5-6; no firm D call. The CDR3 is 14 residues long. Trimming took 1 base from V and 5 from J, leaving 12 bases between them. CDR1 is SGHDT, CDR2 YYEEEE, per germline. CDR3 nucleotides: TGTGCCAGCAGCTTGTCTGGGCGGCGGGAGACCCAGTACTTC. This encodes CASSLSGRRETQYF.

This clonotype turned up a few times. V and J are TRBV20-1 and TRBJ2-2; no reliable D call. Per germline, CDR1 DFQATT and CDR2 SNEGSKA (reference sequence). Deletions cut 5 bases from V and 2 bases from J, with 9 bases between. The length of the CDR3 is 13 residues. The CDR3, as DNA: TGCAGTGCTCCACACGGAAACACCGGGGAGCTGTTTTTT. It specifies CSAPHGNTGELFF.

V and J are TRBV21-1 and TRBJ2-7; the D call TRBD2 from the table was never checked on the DNA. TRBV21-1 is an annotated pseudogene. The CDR3 is made up of 15 amino acids. The DNA of the CDR3 is TGTGCCAGCAGCCCGCCTAGCGGGACTTCCTACGAGCAGTACTTC. Translated: CASSPPSGTSYEQYF.

The CDR3 reads CASRPGLADRSTGELFF. In nucleotides, the CDR3 is TGTGCCAGCAGGCCGGGACTAGCGGATAGGAGCACCGGGGAGCTGTTTTTT. The chain has TRBV28 and TRBJ2-2, with 11 bases lining up with TRBD2. The CDR3 loop spans 17 amino acids. The V and J ends lost 6 bases and 4 bases, in that order; junction bases with no gene match: 10. The germline CDR1 and CDR2 sequences are MDHEN and SYDVKM.